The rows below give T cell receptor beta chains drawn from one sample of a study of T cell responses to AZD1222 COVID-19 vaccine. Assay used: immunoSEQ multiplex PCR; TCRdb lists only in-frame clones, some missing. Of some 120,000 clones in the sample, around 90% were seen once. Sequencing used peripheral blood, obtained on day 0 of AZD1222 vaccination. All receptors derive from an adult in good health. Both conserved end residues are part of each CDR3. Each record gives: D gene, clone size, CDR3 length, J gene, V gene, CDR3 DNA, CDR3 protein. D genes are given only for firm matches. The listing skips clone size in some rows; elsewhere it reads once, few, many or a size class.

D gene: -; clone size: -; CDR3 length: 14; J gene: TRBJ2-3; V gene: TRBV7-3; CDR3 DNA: TGTGCCAGCAGCTTCGGACAGCCGACAGATACGCAGTATTTT; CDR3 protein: CASSFGQPTDTQYF
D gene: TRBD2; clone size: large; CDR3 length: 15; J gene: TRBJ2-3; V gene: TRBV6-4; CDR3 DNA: TGTGCCAGCAGTGACTCGACTAGCGGGGGGGTTACGCAGTATTTT; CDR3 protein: CASSDSTSGGVTQYF
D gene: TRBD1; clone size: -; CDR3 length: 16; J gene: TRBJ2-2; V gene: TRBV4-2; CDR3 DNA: TGTGCCAGCAGCCAAGCTGAGGGGGCCGGGGCCGGGGAGCTGTTTTTT; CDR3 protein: CASSQAEGAGAGELFF
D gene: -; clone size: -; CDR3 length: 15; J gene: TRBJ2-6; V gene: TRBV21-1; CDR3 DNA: TGTGCCAGCAGCAACCTAGGTGGTGGGGCCAACGTCCTGACTTTC; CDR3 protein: CASSNLGGGANVLTF
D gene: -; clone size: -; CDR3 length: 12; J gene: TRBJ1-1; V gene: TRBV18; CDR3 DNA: TGTGCCAGCTCCCCTAGGGAGACTGAAGCTTTCTTT; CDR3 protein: CASSPRETEAFF
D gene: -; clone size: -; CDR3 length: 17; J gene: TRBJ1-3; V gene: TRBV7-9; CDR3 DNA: TGTGCCAGCAGCTCGGACCGGGGCAGACCCTCTGGAAACACCATATATTTT; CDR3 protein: CASSSDRGRPSGNTIYF
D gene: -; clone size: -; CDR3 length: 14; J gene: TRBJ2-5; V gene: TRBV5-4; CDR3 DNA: TGTGCCAGCAGCCCCGACAGCCGAAAAGAGACCCAGTACTTC; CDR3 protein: CASSPDSRKETQYF
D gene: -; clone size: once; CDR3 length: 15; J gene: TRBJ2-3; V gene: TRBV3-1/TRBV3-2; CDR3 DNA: TGTGCCAGCAGCCAGGGCGGCGCCAGCACAGATACGCAGTATTTT; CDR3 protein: CASSQGGASTDTQYF
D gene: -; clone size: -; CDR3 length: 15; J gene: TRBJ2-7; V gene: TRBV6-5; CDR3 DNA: TGTGCCAGCAGTAAGGACTGGGCGAGCTCCTACGAGCAGTACTTC; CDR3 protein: CASSKDWASSYEQYF
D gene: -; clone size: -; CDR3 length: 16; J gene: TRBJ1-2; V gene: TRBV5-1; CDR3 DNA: TGCGCCAGCAGCCCAAGGACAGCCTCAGCTAACTATGGCTACACCTTC; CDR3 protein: CASSPRTASANYGYTF
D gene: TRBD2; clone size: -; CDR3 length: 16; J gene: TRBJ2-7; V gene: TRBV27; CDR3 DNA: TGTGCCAGCAGTGCCCTGTCTGCGGGAGTTCCCGGAGGGCAGTACTTC; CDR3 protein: CASSALSAGVPGGQYF
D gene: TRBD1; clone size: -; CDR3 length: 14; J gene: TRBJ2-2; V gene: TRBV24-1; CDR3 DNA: TGTGCCACCCGGGACAGGGAGGACACCGGGGAGCTGTTTTTT; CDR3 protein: CATRDREDTGELFF
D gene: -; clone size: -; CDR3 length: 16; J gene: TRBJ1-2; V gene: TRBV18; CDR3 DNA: TGTGCCAGCTCACAAAACGACGGGGCGACCAACTATGGCTACACCTTC; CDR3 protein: CASSQNDGATNYGYTF
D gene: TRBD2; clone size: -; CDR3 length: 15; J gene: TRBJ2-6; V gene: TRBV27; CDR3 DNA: TGTGCCAGCCGGTTGGGAGGGATTGGGGCCAACGTCCTGACTTTC; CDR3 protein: CASRLGGIGANVLTF
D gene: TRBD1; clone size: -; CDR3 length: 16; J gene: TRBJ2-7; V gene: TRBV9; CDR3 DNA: TGTGCCAGCAGCGTAGATCTAGGGACAGGTTCGACCGAGCAGTACTTC; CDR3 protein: CASSVDLGTGSTEQYF
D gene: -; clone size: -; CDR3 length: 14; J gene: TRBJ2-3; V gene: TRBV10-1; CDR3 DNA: TGCGCCAGCAGTGTTGACGGGAGAACCGGTACGCAGTATTTT; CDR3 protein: CASSVDGRTGTQYF
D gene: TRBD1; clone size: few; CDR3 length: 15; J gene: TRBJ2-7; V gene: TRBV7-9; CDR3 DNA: TGTGCCAGCAGCTTAGCAGTACAGGGGGGCTACGAGCAGTACTTC; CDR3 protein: CASSLAVQGGYEQYF
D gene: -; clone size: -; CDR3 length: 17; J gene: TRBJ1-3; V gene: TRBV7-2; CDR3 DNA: TGTGCCAGCAGCTTAGACAGGGCGCCTGGGTCTGGAAACACCATATATTTT; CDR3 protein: CASSLDRAPGSGNTIYF
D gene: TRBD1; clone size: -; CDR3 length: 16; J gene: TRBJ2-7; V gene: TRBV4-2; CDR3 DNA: TGTGCCAGCAGCCTATTACCGGGACAGGGAGTGAGGGAGCAGTACTTC; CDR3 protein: CASSLLPGQGVREQYF
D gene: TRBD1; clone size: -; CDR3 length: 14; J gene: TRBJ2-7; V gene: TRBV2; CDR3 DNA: TGTGCCAGCAGCGGACAGGGAGGTCAGGGCGAGCAGTACTTC; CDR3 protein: CASSGQGGQGEQYF
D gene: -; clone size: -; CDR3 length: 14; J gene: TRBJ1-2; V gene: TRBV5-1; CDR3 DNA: TGCGCCAGCAGCTTGCTACTCTCTGATTATGGCTACACCTTC; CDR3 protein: CASSLLLSDYGYTF
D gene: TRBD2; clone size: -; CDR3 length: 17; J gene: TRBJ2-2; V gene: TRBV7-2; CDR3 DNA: TGTGCCAGCAGCTTAGCCCAGCGGGACGTATGGAAGGGGGAGCTGTTTTTT; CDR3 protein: CASSLAQRDVWKGELFF
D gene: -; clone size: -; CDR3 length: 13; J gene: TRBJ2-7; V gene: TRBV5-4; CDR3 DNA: TGTGCCAGCAGCTTGGATAAGTTTTACGAGCAGTACTTC; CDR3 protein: CASSLDKFYEQYF
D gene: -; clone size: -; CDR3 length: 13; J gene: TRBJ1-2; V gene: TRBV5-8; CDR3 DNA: TGTGCCAGCAGCTTCCACAGGTCTGGGGGCTACACCTTC; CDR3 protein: CASSFHRSGGYTF
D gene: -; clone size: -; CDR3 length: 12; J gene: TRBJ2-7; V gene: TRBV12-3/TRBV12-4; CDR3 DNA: TGTGCCAGCAGTTTCGACATAACGGGGCAGTACTTC; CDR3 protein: CASSFDITGQYF
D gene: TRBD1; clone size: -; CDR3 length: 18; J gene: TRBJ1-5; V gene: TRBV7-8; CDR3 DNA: TGTGCCAGCAGCCTAGGGCCAGGGGGGCTTGCTAGCAATCAGCCCCAGCATTTT; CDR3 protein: CASSLGPGGLASNQPQHF
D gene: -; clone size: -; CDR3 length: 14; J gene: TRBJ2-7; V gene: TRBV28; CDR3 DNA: TGTGCCAGCAGTATCCCGACAGCCTCCTACGAGCAGTACTTC; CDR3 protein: CASSIPTASYEQYF
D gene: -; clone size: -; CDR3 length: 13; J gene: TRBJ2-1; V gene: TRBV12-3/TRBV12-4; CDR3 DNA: TGTGCCAGCAGTTGGAGGGAGGACAATGAGCAGTTCTTC; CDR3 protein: CASSWREDNEQFF
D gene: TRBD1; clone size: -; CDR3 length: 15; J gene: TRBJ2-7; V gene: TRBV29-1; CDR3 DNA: TGCAGCGTTGAAGATCCGGGACAGGGCTCCTACGAGCAGTACTTC; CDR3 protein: CSVEDPGQGSYEQYF
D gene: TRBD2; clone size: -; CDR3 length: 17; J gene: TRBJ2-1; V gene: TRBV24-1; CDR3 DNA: TGTGCCACCACTAGACTAGCGGGAGGGGTGATTGGCAATGAGCAGTTCTTC; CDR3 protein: CATTRLAGGVIGNEQFF
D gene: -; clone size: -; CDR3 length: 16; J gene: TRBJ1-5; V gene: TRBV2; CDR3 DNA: TGTGCCAGCAGTGCTAATGGCAGACGTAGCAATCAGCCCCAGCATTTT; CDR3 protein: CASSANGRRSNQPQHF
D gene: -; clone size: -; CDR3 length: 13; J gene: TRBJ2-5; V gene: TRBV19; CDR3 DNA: TGTGCCAGTAACATTGGGACGGGAGAGACCCAGTACTTC; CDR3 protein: CASNIGTGETQYF
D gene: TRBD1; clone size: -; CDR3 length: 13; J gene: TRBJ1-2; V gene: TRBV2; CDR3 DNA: TGTGCCAGCTGCGACAGGGGAGGACTTGGCTACACCTTC; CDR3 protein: CASCDRGGLGYTF
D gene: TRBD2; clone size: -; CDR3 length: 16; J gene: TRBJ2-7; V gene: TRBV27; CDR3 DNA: TGTGCCAGCAGTTGGAAAGGGACTAGCGGGAGGGGAGAGCAGTACTTC; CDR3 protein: CASSWKGTSGRGEQYF
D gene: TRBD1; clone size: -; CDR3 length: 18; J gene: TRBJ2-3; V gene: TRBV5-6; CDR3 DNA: TGTGCCAGCAGCTTGGCGGGACAGGGGGGATTCGGCACAGATACGCAGTATTTT; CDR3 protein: CASSLAGQGGFGTDTQYF
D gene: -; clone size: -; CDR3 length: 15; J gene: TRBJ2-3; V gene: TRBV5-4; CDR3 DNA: TGTGCCAGCAGCCCCGCTTTAGGGGCCCCAGATACGCAGTATTTT; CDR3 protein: CASSPALGAPDTQYF
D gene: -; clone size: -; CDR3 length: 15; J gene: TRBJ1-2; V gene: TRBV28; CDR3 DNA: TGTGCCAGCAGTTTACTCAGTTCCCTTGGCTATGGCTACACCTTC; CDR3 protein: CASSLLSSLGYGYTF
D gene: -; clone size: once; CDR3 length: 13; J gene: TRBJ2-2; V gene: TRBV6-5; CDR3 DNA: TGTGCCAGCAGTTACTTGCGGGCCGGGGAGCTGTTTTTT; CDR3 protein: CASSYLRAGELFF
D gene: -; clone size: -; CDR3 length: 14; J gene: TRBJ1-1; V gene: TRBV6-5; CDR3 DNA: TGTGCCAGCAGGAAGGGACCCCCTGTGGATGAAGCTTTCTTT; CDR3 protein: CASRKGPPVDEAFF
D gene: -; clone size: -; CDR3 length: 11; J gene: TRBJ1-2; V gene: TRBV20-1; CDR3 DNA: TGCAGTGCCCCTTTCGGCTATGGCTACACCTTC; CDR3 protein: CSAPFGYGYTF
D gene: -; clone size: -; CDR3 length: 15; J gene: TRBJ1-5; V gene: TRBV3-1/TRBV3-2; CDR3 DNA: TGTGCCAGCAGACCTGGGACGGGAAAGAATCAGCCCCAGCATTTT; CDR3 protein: CASRPGTGKNQPQHF
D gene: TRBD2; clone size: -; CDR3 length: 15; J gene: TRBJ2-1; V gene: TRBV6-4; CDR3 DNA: TGTGCCAGCAGTGTAGAGTCGGGAGGATCGAATGAGCAGTTCTTC; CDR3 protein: CASSVESGGSNEQFF
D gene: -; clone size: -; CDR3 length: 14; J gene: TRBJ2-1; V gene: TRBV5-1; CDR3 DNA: TGCGCCAGCAGCTCCTTGCCCCGCCGAAATGAGCAGTTCTTC; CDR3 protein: CASSSLPRRNEQFF
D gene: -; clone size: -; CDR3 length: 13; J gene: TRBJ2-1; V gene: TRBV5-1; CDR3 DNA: TGCGCCAGCAAGGGGGACTCCTACAATGAGCAGTTCTTC; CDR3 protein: CASKGDSYNEQFF
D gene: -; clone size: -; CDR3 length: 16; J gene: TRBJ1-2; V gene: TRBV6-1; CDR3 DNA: TGTGCCAGCAGTGCGACGCCAGGGAAGGGGGACTATGGCTACACCTTC; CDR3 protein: CASSATPGKGDYGYTF